The clone carrying this T cell receptor beta chain showed up just a few times. The antigen remains unidentified. This record comes from a study of T cell repertoires in cytomegalovirus infection. Study in general: Signatures in public TCR beta sequences pointed to both CMV infection and matching HLA type. General study points: What dominated the ex vivo response were HLA-C-restricted CMV-specific TCR beta clonotypes.

TCRdb re-analysed the reads in MiXCR, keeping a single row per CDR3 protein. The sample lists 310,000 or so distinct CDR3 sequences, 20% to 30% occurring once. Germline loops: CDR1 LGHNA, CDR2 YSLEER. V was clipped by 5 bases and J by 2 bases; unmatched bases: 9. The CDR3 contains 15 residues. Here the sequenced sample was cultured PBMCs, taken from culture after CMV antigen stimulation. The source is a human donor in good health (CMV status not recorded). Some clones in this sample may be carry-over from other donors' samples. The chain uses TRBV4-3 and TRBJ2-7, with 7 bases fitting TRBD2. This chain's CDR3 is CASSYGSGKTYEQYF. CDR3 nucleotides: TGCGCCAGCAGCTACGGGAGCGGGAAAACCTACGAGCAGTACTTC.